This T cell receptor beta chain emerged from a study of T-cell reconstitution after alpha-beta-depleted transplantation in children. Points from the study as a whole: It was surviving recipient T cells and thymic progenitors that gave some patients high TCRbeta diversity at day 60. Expanded graft clones, several hundred of them, were reportedly the source of alpha-beta T cells about two months after transplant.

It was with unique molecular identifiers that the TCRbeta library was prepared. TCRdb recomputed calls from the PCR reads with MiXCR, one row per CDR3 protein. The sample yields some 6,000 distinct CDR3 sequences, about 15% seen once. V lost 5 bases, J lost 2 bases, and 17 bases lay in between. Germline loops: CDR1 SGHNT, CDR2 YYREEE (reference sequence). The CDR3 is made up of 16 amino acids. This clonotype is medium-sized in the sample. The antigen remains unidentified. The J gene is TRBJ2-1, the V gene TRBV5-4, with D unclear. The input for sequencing was PBMCs, taken before TCRalphabeta/CD19-depleted stem cell transplant. The source of this sequence is a boy aged 5 to 17 with acute lymphoblastic leukemia, due to receive a stem cell transplant. The DNA for the CDR3 is TGTGCCAGCAGGCCCTCCTCCTACACCGCCTACAATGAGCAGTTCTTC. Translation gives CASRPSSYTAYNEQFF.